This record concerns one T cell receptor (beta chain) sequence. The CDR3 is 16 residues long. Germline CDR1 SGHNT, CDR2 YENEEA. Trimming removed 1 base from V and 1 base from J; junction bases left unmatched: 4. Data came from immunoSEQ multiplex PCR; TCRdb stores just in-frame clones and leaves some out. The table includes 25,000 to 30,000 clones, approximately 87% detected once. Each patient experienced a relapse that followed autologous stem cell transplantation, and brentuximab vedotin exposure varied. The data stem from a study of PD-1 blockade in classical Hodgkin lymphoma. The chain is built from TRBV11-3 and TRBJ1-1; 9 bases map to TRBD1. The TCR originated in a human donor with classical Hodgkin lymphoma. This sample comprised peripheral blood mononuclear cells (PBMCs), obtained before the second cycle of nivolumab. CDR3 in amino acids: CASSLGPGQGNTEAFF. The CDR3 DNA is TGTGCCAGCAGCTTAGGGCCGGGACAGGGGAACACTGAAGCTTTCTTT.